A selection of T cell receptor beta chains follows, all from one sample in a study of cytomegalovirus exposure and HLA in healthy donors. Libraries were prepared by immunoSEQ multiplex PCR; TCRdb keeps only in-frame clonotypes and omits some of them. The sample yields about 180,000 clones, about two thirds seen once. Sequencing was carried out using PBMCs. The receptors originated from a human donor in good health. The conserved cysteine and the conserved F or W are not part of the CDR3 here.

cdr3_aa	j_call	v_call
ATVQGNTEAF	TRBJ1-1	TRBV5-1
ASSQRGSGLPYEQY	TRBJ2-7	TRBV14
ASSSDPQGADTQY	TRBJ2-3	TRBV4-1
ASSLARGGQGTHEQY	TRBJ2-7	TRBV5-4
ASSMTDTEAF	TRBJ1-1	TRBV19
ASSWWADGNTIY	TRBJ1-3	TRBV11-2
ASSRQGSSETQY	TRBJ2-5	TRBV6-1
ASSLGGEQF	TRBJ2-1	TRBV6-6
ASSLGQGSPWQPQH	TRBJ1-5	TRBV7-2
ASSPRTSGGSGWNEQF	TRBJ2-1	TRBV4-1
ASGLGQGMNTEAF	TRBJ1-1	TRBV12-5
ASSQIDGRTEAF	TRBJ1-1	TRBV27
ASTRRGPNTEAF	TRBJ1-1	TRBV14
ASSLAGTEIYEQY	TRBJ2-7	TRBV5-1
ASSPGGTDNEQF	TRBJ2-1	TRBV5-1
ASSLDPRLNSPLH	TRBJ1-6	TRBV7-2
ASSSIIAGTGFNYGYT	TRBJ1-2	TRBV13
ASSLATGQGGRLY	TRBJ2-7	TRBV7-9
ASSLVVLAGVSDTQY	TRBJ2-3	TRBV5-1
ASSTRTEETQY	TRBJ2-5	TRBV27
ASSPPGQASGNTIY	TRBJ1-3	TRBV7-9
ASSTVGTGGGQPQH	TRBJ1-5	TRBV19
ASSGGGNTEAF	TRBJ1-1	TRBV10-1
ASSPEGNQPQH	TRBJ1-5	TRBV16
ASSRETAYYGYT	TRBJ1-2	TRBV11-2
ASSRAGPTYEQY	TRBJ2-7	TRBV7-9
ASSPGANYGYT	TRBJ1-2	TRBV19
ASSEGTGDSPLH	TRBJ1-6	TRBV6-5
SARTRRETQY	TRBJ2-5	TRBV29-1
AAGIPNYGYT	TRBJ1-2	TRBV15
AISLDRTYEQY	TRBJ2-7	TRBV10-3
ASSVGLASNEQF	TRBJ2-1	TRBV9
ASSLGGGARDTQY	TRBJ2-3	TRBV7-9